This T cell receptor beta chain was sequenced for a study of CXCR3 chemokines and chemotherapy response in bladder cancer. Trimming at V came to 5 bases and at J to 6 bases, leaving 10 bases not matched to a gene. The CDR3 loop spans 14 amino acids. CDR1 MNHEY and CDR2 SVGAGI come from the germline V gene. With regard to this clonotype: This sequence is one base from a far larger clone and is likely a read error.

TCRdb redid the calling of the PCR reads with MiXCR, one entry per CDR3 protein. The sample comprises approximately 8,300 distinct CDR3 sequences, 20% to 25% of which are singletons, and around 8.7% rests with the top ten. This receptor was obtained from a human donor with bladder cancer that did not respond to neoadjuvant chemotherapy. Sample acquisition took place from a patient whose treatment included neoadjuvant chemotherapy. V is TRBV6-5 and J is TRBJ2-7; TRBD1 matches at 7 bases. CDR3 in amino acids: CASSQGTASREQYF. For the CDR3, the DNA is TGTGCCAGCAGTCAAGGGACAGCTAGCCGCGAGCAGTACTTC.